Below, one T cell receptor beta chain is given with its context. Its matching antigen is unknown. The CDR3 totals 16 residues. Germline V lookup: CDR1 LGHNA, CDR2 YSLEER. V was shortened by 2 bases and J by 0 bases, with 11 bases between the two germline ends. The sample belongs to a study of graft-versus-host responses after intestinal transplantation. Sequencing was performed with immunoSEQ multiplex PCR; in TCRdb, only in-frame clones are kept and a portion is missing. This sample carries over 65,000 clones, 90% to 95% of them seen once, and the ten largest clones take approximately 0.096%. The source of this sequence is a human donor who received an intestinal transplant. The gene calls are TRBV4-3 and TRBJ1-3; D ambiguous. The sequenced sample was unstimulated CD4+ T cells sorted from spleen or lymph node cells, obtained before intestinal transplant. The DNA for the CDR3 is TGCGCCAGCAGCCAATCAGGTGCTCCCTCTGGAAACACCATATATTTT. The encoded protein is CASSQSGAPSGNTIYF.